The 21 T cell receptor beta chains below come from one sample, sequenced in a study of shared clonotypes between healthy human individuals (dated by TCRdb to the early 2020s). The library was prepared using the immunoSEQ multiplex PCR assay. This is the immuneACCESS table as TCRdb keeps it, with only in-frame sequences that have V and J called. A part of the clones is gone; compared with another copy, unresolved V genes explain less than half, and the rest is unexplained. The sample table lists 2 million to 2.5 million clones, roughly 96% of them with a count of one. Of the sample, roughly 0.13% falls within the top ten clones. The sample taken for sequencing was naive CD4+ T cells sorted from blood. Explained via the paper, the cell subset or site label denotes: CD45RA+ positively selected. The receptors here all came from a man between 18 and 35 years old in good health.

V and J are TRBV7-9 and TRBJ2-5; 8 positions agree with TRBD2. The CDR3 is 14 residues long. With 3 bases clipped from V and 9 bases from J, the junction kept 9 bases outside the gene matches. Per germline, CDR1 SEHNR and CDR2 FQNEAQ (reference sequence). The CDR3 DNA sequence: TGTGCCAGCAGCTTGGATAGCGGGAACAGGGCCCAGTACTTC. Its translation is CASSLDSGNRAQYF.

In the case of this clone: Other nucleotide sequences from this sample produce the same CDR3. The gene calls are TRBV28 and TRBJ2-2; D perhaps matches TRBD1 (5 bases). Germline lookup yields CDR1 MDHEN and CDR2 SYDVKM. Trimming shortened V by 6 bases and J by 3 bases, and 11 bases separated the two germline ends. The CDR3 is made up of 14 amino acids. Here the CDR3 DNA reads TGTGCCAGCAGGTCACAGGTTTACACCGGGGAGCTGTTTTTT. Its translation is CASRSQVYTGELFF.

This sequence joins TRBV11-2 and TRBJ1-2; D gene ambiguous. V was clipped by 5 bases and J by 2 bases, with 9 bases between them. CDR3 length: 13 amino acids. In germline, CDR1 is SGHAT, CDR2 FQNNGV. In DNA, the CDR3 is TGTGCCAGCAGCCCCAGCCGGAACTATGGCTACACCTTC. Translation gives CASSPSRNYGYTF.

The rearrangement uses TRBV5-1 and TRBJ2-3, with D possibly matching TRBD2 (5 bases). CDR1 is SGHRS and CDR2 is YFSETQ in the germline V gene. Trimming stripped 2 bases from V and 1 base from J, with 14 bases between. This CDR3 is 16 amino acids long. The CDR3 spells CASSFLSGEGTDTQYF. The CDR3, as DNA: TGCGCCAGCAGCTTTCTGAGCGGAGAGGGCACAGATACGCAGTATTTT. Complete variable domain (other parts from reference TRBV5-1 and TRBJ2-3): KAGVTQTPRYLIKTRGQQVTLSCSPISGHRSVSWYQQTPGQGLQFLFEYFSETQRNKGNFPGRFSGRQFSNSRSEMNVSTLELGDSALYLCASSFLSGEGTDTQYFGPGTRLTVL.

The V gene is TRBV5-1, the J gene TRBJ1-6; TRBD1 matches 7 bases. The CDR3 contains 15 residues. Trimming at V came to 2 bases and at J to 7 bases, leaving 6 bases not matched to a gene. Germline V lookup: CDR1 SGHRS, CDR2 YFSETQ. The CDR3 spells CASSLQGNNNSPLHF. CDR3 coding DNA: TGCGCCAGCAGCTTACAGGGGAACAACAATTCACCCCTCCACTTT.

A remark on this clone: The sample carries other DNA sequences with the same CDR3. The chain links TRBV4-1 to TRBJ1-5, with D uncertain. The CDR3 contains 14 residues. Germline CDR1 and CDR2: MGHRA and YSYEKL. Trimming removed 1 base from V and 4 bases from J, with 8 bases in between. CDR3 in DNA: TGCGCCAGCAGCCAAGGACCGGAGAATCAGCCCCAGCATTTT. Its protein is CASSQGPENQPQHF.

Comments on this clone: Distinct nucleotide sequences in the sample also encode this CDR3. J is TRBJ1-1 and V is TRBV14; D gene unclear. Per germline, CDR1 SGHDN and CDR2 FVKESK. The germline V and J ends were trimmed by 3 bases and 2 bases, with 7 bases remaining between them. The CDR3 length is 13 residues. The DNA of the CDR3 is TGTGCCAGCAGCCAGGGGATTAACACTGAAGCTTTCTTT. Residues: CASSQGINTEAFF.

CDR3 residues: CASSQESSGRAWNEQFF. The DNA of the CDR3 is TGCGCCAGCAGCCAAGAATCTAGCGGGAGGGCCTGGAATGAGCAGTTCTTC. V gene TRBV4-3 combines with J gene TRBJ2-1; 12 nucleotides align to TRBD2. Germline V lookup: CDR1 LGHNA, CDR2 YSLEER. The CDR3 has 17 amino acids. Germline trimming cut 0 bases from V and 7 bases from J; bases unmatched to any gene: 7.

The rearrangement links TRBV5-6 to TRBJ1-2; no reliable D call. The CDR3 extends over 13 amino acids. The V end lost 0 bases, the J end lost 2 bases, and 5 bases lay between the germline ends. Germline V gene lookup returns CDR1 SGHDT and CDR2 YYEEEE. This CDR3 reads CASSLGPNYGYTF. Here the CDR3 DNA reads TGTGCCAGCAGCTTGGGTCCGAACTATGGCTACACCTTC.

With regard to this clone: The sample contains more than one DNA sequence encoding this CDR3. The rearrangement joins TRBV18 to TRBJ1-1; 9 bases agree with TRBD1. The CDR3 runs to 14 residues. Trimming removed 6 bases from V and 6 bases from J; junction bases left unmatched: 8. Germline V lookup: CDR1 KGHSH, CDR2 LQKENI. The CDR3 region is CASSPPGQGPEAFF. CDR3 bases: TGTGCCAGCTCTCCCCCGGGACAGGGCCCTGAAGCTTTCTTT.

The chain combines TRBV19 with TRBJ2-5; D unclear. The V end was cut by 0 bases, the J end by 4 bases, with 9 bases between. The CDR3 is 14 residues long. Germline V lookup: CDR1 LNHDA, CDR2 SQIVND (reference sequence). CDR3: CASSIEGSAETQYF. The CDR3, as DNA: TGTGCCAGTAGTATAGAGGGATCGGCAGAGACCCAGTACTTC.

This clone was picked up one time. The chain has TRBV10-2 and TRBJ2-7; D unclear. This CDR3 comprises 15 residues. Per germline, CDR1 WSHSY and CDR2 SAAADI. V lost 2 bases to trimming and J lost 4 bases, with 15 bases between them. The CDR3 DNA reads as TGCGCCAGCAGTGAGCGCCTAGGGTTTGCATACGAGCAGTACTTC. Encoded protein: CASSERLGFAYEQYF.

The chain combines TRBV27 with TRBJ1-1; D remains unclear. Per germline, CDR1 MNHEY and CDR2 SMNVEV (reference sequence). V was clipped by 8 bases and J by 7 bases, with 11 bases between them. CDR3 length: 11 amino acids. The CDR3 is CASVAKNEAFF. The CDR3 DNA sequence: TGTGCCAGCGTCGCGAAGAATGAAGCTTTCTTT.

The genes are TRBV27 and TRBJ1-2, with a tentative D call TRBD1 (5 bases). Germline V gives CDR1 MNHEY, CDR2 SMNVEV (reference sequence). The V gene lost 7 bases and the J gene lost 5 bases, with 11 bases spanning the gap. The CDR3 has 12 residues. The CDR3 region has the DNA TGTGCCAGCACCACGGCAGGGTATGGCTACACCTTC. This encodes CASTTAGYGYTF.

The chain links TRBV10-1 to TRBJ1-6; D perhaps matches TRBD1 (5 bases). Germline V lookup: CDR1 WNHNN, CDR2 SYGVQD (reference sequence). Trimming took off 2 bases at V and 8 bases at J, with 16 bases between the two ends. The CDR3 totals 16 residues. The CDR3 coding sequence is TGCGCCAGCAGTGAGGCTGGGCGCAGGGAGGATTCACCCCTCCACTTT. This sequence encodes CASSEAGRREDSPLHF.

The genes are TRBV6-1 and TRBJ2-6; 7 bases fit TRBD1. Germline CDR1 is MNHNS and CDR2 is SASEGT. This CDR3 is built from 18 residues. V lost 4 bases and J lost 0; bases outside the gene matches: 9. This CDR3 is CASSGTGENYSGANVLTF. The CDR3 nucleotides read TGTGCCAGCAGTGGCACAGGGGAAAACTACTCTGGGGCCAACGTCCTGACTTTC.

DNA for the CDR3: TGTGCCAGCAGCTCCCTAGCGGGAGTAGGCAATGAGCAGTTCTTC. Protein product: CASSSLAGVGNEQFF. The rearrangement uses TRBV11-3 and TRBJ2-1; TRBD2 agrees at 10 bases. Germline trimming cut 4 bases from V and 6 bases from J; bases unmatched to any gene: 6. The CDR3 length is 15 residues. Germline values: CDR1 SGHNT, CDR2 YENEEA.

V usage is TRBV5-1 and J usage is TRBJ2-1; D is perhaps TRBD2 (5 bases). Germline CDR1 and CDR2: SGHRS and YFSETQ. This CDR3 is 16 amino acids long. V was pared by 0 bases and J by 5 bases, with 15 bases between. The CDR3 protein is CASSLVPGLRDNEQFF. In DNA form, the CDR3 reads TGCGCCAGCAGCTTGGTTCCAGGCCTGAGGGACAATGAGCAGTTCTTC.

The chain couples TRBV6-1 to TRBJ2-1; TRBD2 matches at 9 bases. The CDR3 is made up of 17 amino acids. Trimming removed 0 bases from V and 1 base from J; junction bases left unmatched: 4. CDR1 is MNHNS and CDR2 is SASEGT in the germline V gene. CDR3 bases: TGTGCCAGCAGTGAAGCGAGTCTAGCGGGGTCCTACAATGAGCAGTTCTTC. Amino acid sequence: CASSEASLAGSYNEQFF.

About this clone: This sample also contains other DNA sequences that code for the same CDR3. V usage is TRBV11-2 and J usage is TRBJ2-1, with D perhaps matching TRBD2 (5 bases). From germline, CDR1 is SGHAT and CDR2 FQNNGV. Trimming took 0 bases from V and 4 from J, leaving 10 bases between them. The CDR3 contains 15 residues. CDR3 sequence (DNA): TGTGCCAGCAGCTTAGATGGGCTAGCTTACAATGAGCAGTTCTTC. Encoded protein: CASSLDGLAYNEQFF.

V usage is TRBV25-1 and J usage is TRBJ1-1; no clear D. The CDR3 has 13 amino acids. Germline values: CDR1 MGHDK, CDR2 SYGVNS. With 7 bases removed from V and 5 bases from J, the gap between germline ends came to 14 bases. The CDR3 DNA reads TGTGCCAGCACCCCAAGGTCCGGAACTGAAGCTTTCTTT. Translation gives CASTPRSGTEAFF. Complete variable domain (other parts from reference TRBV25-1 and TRBJ1-1): EADIYQTPRYLVIGTGKKITLECSQTMGHDKMYWYQQDPGMELHLIHYSYGVNSTEKGDLSSESTVSRIRTEHFPLTLESARPSHTSQYLCASTPRSGTEAFFGQGTRLTVV.